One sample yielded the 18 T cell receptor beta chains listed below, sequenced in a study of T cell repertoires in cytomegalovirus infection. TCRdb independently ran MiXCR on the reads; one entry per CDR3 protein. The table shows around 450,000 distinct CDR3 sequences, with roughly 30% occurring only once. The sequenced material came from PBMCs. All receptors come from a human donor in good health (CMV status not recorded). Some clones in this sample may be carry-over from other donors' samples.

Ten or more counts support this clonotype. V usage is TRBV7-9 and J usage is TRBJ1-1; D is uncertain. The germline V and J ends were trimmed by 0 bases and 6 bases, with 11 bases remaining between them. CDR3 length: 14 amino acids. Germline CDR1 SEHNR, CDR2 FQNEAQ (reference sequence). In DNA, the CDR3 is TGTGCCAGCAGCTTAGCTGTCAAATCCCCTGAAGCTTTCTTT. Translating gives CASSLAVKSPEAFF.

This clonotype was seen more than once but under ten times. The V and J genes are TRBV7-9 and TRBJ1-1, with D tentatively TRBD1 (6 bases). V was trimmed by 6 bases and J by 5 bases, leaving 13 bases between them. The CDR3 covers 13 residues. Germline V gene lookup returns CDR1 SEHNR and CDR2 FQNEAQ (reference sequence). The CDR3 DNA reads TGTGCCAGCAGTTCGGACAGTGGGACTGAAGCTTTCTTT. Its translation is CASSSDSGTEAFF.

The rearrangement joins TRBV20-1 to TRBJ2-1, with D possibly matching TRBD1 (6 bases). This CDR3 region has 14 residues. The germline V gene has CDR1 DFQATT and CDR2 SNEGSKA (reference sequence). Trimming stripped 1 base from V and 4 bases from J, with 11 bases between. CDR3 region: CSARVFQGYNEQFF. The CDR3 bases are TGCAGTGCTAGAGTCTTCCAGGGGTACAATGAGCAGTTCTTC.

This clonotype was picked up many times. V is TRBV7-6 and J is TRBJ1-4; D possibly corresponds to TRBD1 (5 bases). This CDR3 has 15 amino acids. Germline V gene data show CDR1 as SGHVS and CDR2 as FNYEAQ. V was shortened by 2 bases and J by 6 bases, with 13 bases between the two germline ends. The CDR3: CASSLSGGTDEKLFF. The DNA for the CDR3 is TGTGCCAGCAGCTTAAGTGGGGGTACGGATGAAAAACTGTTTTTT.

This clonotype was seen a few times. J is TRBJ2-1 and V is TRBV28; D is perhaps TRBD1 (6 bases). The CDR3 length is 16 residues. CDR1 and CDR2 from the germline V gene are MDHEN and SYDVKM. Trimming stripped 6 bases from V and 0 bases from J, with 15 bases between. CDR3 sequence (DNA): TGTGCCAGCAGCCGTCCACGGACAGTCTCCTACAATGAGCAGTTCTTC. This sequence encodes CASSRPRTVSYNEQFF.

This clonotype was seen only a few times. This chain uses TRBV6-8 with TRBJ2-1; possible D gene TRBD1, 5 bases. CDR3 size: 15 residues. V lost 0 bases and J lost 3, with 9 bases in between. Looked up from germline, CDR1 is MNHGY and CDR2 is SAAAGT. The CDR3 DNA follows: TGTGCCAGCAGTTACTCTGGGGCTAGCTACAATGAGCAGTTCTTC. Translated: CASSYSGASYNEQFF.

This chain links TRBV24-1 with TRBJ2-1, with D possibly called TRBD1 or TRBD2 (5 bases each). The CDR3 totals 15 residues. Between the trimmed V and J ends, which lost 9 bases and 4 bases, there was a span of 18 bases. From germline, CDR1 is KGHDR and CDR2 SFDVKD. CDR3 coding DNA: TGTGCCACCGGACGAGTCGGGACGGGATACAATGAGCAGTTCTTC. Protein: CATGRVGTGYNEQFF.

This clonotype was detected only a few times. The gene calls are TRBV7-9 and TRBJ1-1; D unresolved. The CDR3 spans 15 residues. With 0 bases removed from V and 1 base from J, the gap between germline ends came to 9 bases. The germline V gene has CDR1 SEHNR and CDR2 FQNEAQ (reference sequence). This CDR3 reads CASSLASGKNTEAFF. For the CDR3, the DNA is TGTGCCAGCAGCTTAGCTTCTGGCAAGAACACTGAAGCTTTCTTT.

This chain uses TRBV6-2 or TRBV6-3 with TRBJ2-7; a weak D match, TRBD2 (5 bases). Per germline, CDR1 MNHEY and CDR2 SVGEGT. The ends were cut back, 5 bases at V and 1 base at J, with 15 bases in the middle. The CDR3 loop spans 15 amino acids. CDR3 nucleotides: TGTGCCAGCAGTATACGGACGAGCGGATCCTACGAGCAGTACTTC. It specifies CASSIRTSGSYEQYF.

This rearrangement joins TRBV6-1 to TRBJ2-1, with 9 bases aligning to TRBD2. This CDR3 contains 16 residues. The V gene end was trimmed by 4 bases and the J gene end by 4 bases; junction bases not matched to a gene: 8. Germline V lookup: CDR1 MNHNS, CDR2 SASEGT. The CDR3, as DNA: TGTGCCAGCAGTGCCTCCCGCGGGGGGGGATACAATGAGCAGTTCTTC. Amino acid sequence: CASSASRGGGYNEQFF.

The CDR3 bases are TGTGCCAGCCGATATTCAACAATCGACTCCTACGAGCAGTACTTC. Its protein product is CASRYSTIDSYEQYF. This sequence joins TRBV6-9 and TRBJ2-7; D gene unclear. The CDR3 is 15 amino acids. Trimming removed 8 bases from V and 0 bases from J, with 17 bases in between. From germline, CDR1 is MNHGY and CDR2 SVAAGI.

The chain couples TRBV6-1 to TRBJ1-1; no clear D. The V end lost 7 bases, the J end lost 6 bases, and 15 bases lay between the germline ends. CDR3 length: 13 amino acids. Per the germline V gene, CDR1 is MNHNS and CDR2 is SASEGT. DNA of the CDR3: TGTGCCAGCATTGGCGGAGTTCGGGCTGAAGCTTTCTTT. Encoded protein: CASIGGVRAEAFF.

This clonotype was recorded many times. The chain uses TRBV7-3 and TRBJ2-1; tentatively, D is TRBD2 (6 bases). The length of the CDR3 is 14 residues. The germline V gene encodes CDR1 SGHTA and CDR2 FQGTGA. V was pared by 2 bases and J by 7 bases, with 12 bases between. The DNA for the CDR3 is TGTGCCAGCAGCTTAGGGGGGACCCAGAATGAGCAGTTCTTC. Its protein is CASSLGGTQNEQFF.

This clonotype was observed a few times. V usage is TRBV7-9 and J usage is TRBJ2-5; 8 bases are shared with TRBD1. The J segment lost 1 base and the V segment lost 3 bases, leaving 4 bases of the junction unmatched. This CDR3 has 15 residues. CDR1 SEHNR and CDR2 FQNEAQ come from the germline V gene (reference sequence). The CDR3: CASSLGQAIQETQYF. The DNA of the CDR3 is TGTGCCAGCAGCTTGGGACAGGCAATCCAAGAGACCCAGTACTTC.

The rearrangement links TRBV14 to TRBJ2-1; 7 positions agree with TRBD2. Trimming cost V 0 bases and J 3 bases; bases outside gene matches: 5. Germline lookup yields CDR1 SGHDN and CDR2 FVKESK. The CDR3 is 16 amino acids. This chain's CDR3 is CASSQDWGGDYNEQFF. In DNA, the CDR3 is TGTGCCAGCAGCCAAGATTGGGGGGGAGACTACAATGAGCAGTTCTTC.

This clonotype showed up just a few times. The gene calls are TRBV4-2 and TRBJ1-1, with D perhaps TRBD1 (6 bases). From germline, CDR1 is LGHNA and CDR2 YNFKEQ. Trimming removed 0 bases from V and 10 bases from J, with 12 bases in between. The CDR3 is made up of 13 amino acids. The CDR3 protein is CASSQDPLGGAFF. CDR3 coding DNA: TGTGCCAGCAGCCAAGATCCGTTAGGGGGAGCTTTCTTT.

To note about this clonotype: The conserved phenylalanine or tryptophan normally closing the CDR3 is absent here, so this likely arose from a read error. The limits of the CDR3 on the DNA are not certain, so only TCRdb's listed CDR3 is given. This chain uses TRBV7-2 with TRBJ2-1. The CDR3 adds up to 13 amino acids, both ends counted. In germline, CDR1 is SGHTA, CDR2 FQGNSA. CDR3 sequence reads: CASSSSLAWEQLL.

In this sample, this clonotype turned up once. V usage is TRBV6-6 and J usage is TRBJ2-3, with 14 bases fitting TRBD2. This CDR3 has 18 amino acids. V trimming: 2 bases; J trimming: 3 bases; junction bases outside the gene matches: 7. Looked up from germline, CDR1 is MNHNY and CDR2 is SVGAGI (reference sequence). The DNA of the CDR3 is TGTGCCAGCAGTTACAGGACTAGCGGGGGGCATCCGACAGATACGCAGTATTTT. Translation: CASSYRTSGGHPTDTQYF.